This note documents a single TCR beta chain sequence. Its matching antigen is unknown. This entry belongs to a study of CD8 T cells in Susac syndrome. Study-wide findings and caveats: As the study acknowledged, the number of individuals who were part of its TCR sequencing and HLA analysis was relatively small.

This CDR3 is 15 amino acids long. V lost 0 bases to trimming and J lost 0 bases, with 12 bases between them. The V gene's germline CDR1 is GTSNPN and CDR2 SVGIG (reference sequence). cDNA came from about 0.5 to 1 ug RNA primed by random hexamers. immunoSEQ multiplex PCR amplified TCR beta CDR3 across 54 Vbeta, 13 Jbeta. TCRdb passed the immunoSEQ multiplex PCR reads through MiXCR, listing each CDR3 protein once. The sample carries 100,000 to 150,000 distinct CDR3 sequences, around 94% recorded once. The chain couples TRBV30 to TRBJ2-7, with D perhaps matching TRBD2 (5 bases). This sequence originates from a human donor in good health. Sequencing was done on a sample of CD4+ T cells from PBMCs. The DNA for the CDR3 is TGTGCCTGGAGTGTATACGCCGGAGGCTCCTACGAGCAGTACTTC. It yields the protein CAWSVYAGGSYEQYF.